Listed below are T cell receptor beta chains from one sample, sequenced in a study of T-cell reconstitution after alpha-beta-depleted transplantation in children. Via MiXCR, TCRdb re-called the PCR reads, giving one row per CDR3 protein. The sample holds 200,000 to 250,000 distinct CDR3 sequences, approximately 8% seen once. The source was PBMCs, mostly from graft donor cells, collected 180 days after TCRalphabeta/CD19-depleted stem cell transplant. Receptors were obtained from a male patient aged 10 to 17 who had a stem cell transplant for acute lymphoblastic leukemia, so the T cells may come from the graft donor. CDR3s leave out the opening cysteine and the closing phenylalanine or tryptophan. Fields, in order: V gene, D gene, CDR3 protein. D genes are given only for firm matches.

v_call: TRBV20-1; d_call: TRBD1; cdr3_aa: SPLSGQGANEQY
v_call: TRBV12-3/TRBV12-4; d_call: TRBD2; cdr3_aa: ASSFTSGGYNEQF
v_call: TRBV12-3/TRBV12-4; d_call: .; cdr3_aa: ASRKNNEQF
v_call: TRBV9; d_call: .; cdr3_aa: ASSPQGYNEQF
v_call: TRBV12-3/TRBV12-4; d_call: TRBD1; cdr3_aa: AGTGAGNTEAF
v_call: TRBV20-1; d_call: .; cdr3_aa: SAAPSPSWVETQY
v_call: TRBV20-1; d_call: TRBD2; cdr3_aa: SASGSRREQSTIRQY
v_call: TRBV20-1; d_call: TRBD2; cdr3_aa: RAGGRNNEQF
v_call: TRBV20-1; d_call: TRBD2; cdr3_aa: SGGSPQGGRDFRLYNEQF
v_call: TRBV6-5; d_call: .; cdr3_aa: ASSYSRSGKPQH
v_call: TRBV10-3; d_call: .; cdr3_aa: AISDGYNEQF
v_call: TRBV6-1; d_call: .; cdr3_aa: ASSDWNYGYT
v_call: TRBV7-2; d_call: TRBD1; cdr3_aa: ASSQRTGGPYEQY
v_call: TRBV11-2; d_call: TRBD1; cdr3_aa: ASSGGQGYSRSYEQY
v_call: TRBV7-2; d_call: .; cdr3_aa: ASRSFGGRLDTQY